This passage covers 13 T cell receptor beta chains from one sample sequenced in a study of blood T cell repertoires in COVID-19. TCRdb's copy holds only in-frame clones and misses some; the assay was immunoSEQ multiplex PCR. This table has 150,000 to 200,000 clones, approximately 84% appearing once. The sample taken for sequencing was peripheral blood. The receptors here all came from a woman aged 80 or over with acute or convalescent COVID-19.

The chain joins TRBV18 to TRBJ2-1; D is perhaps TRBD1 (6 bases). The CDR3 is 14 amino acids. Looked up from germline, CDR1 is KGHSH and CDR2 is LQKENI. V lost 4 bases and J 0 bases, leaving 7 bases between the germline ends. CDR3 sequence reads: CASSRGGSYNEQFF. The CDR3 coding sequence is TGTGCCAGCTCACGAGGGGGCTCCTACAATGAGCAGTTCTTC.

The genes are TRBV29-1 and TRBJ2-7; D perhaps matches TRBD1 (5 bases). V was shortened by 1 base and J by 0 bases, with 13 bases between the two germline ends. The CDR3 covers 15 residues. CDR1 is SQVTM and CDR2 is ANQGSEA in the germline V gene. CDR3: CSVEGIQGSSYEQYF. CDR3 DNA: TGCAGCGTTGAAGGCATCCAGGGCAGCTCCTACGAGCAGTACTTC.

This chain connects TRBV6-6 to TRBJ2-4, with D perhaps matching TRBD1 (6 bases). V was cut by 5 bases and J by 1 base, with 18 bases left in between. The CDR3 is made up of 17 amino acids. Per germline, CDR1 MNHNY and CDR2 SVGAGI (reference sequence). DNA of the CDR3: TGTGCCAGCAGTCCTTACTCAGGGGCGACGGCCAAAAACATTCAGTACTTC. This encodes CASSPYSGATAKNIQYF.

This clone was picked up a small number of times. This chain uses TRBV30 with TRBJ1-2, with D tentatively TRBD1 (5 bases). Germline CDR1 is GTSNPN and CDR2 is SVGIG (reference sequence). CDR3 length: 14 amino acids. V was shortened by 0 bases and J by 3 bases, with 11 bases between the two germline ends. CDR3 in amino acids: CAWSVHGGYYGYTF. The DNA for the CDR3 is TGTGCCTGGAGTGTACACGGGGGGTACTATGGCTACACCTTC.

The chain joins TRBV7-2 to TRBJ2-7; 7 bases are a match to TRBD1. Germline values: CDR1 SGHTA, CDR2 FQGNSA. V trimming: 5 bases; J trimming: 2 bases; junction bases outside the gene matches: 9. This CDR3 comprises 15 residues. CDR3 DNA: TGTGCCAGCAGCCGCGCCGGGACAGAAGCCTACGAGCAGTACTTC. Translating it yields CASSRAGTEAYEQYF.

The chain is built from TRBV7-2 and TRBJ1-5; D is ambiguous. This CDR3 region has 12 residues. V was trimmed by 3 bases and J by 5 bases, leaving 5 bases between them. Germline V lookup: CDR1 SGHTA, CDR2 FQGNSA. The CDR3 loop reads CASSFNDQPQHF. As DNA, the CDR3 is TGTGCCAGCAGCTTTAATGATCAGCCCCAGCATTTT.

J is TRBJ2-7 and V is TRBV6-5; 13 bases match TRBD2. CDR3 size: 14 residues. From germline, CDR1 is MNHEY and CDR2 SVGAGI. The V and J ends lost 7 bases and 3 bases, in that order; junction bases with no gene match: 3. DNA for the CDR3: TGTGCCAGCACCCGGACTAGCGGGAGCTACGAGCAGTACTTC. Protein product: CASTRTSGSYEQYF.

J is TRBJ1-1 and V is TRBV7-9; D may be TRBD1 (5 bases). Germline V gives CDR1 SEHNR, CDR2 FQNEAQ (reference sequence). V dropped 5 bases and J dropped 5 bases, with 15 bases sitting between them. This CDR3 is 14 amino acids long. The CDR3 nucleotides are TGTGCCAGCAGCCCGGGGGGGTCTTGGACTGAAGCTTTCTTT. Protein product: CASSPGGSWTEAFF.

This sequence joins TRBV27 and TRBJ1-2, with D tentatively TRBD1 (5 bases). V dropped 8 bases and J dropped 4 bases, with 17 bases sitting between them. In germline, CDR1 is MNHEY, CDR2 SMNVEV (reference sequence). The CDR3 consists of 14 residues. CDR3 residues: CASHSRVKPYGYTF. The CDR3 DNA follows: TGTGCCAGCCATTCCAGGGTCAAACCCTATGGCTACACCTTC.

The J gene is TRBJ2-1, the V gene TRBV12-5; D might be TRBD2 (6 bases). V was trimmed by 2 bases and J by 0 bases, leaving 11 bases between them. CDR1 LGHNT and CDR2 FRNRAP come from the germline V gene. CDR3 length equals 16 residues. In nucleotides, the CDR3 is TGTGCTAGTGGTTTGTCCGGAGGGCGCTCCTACAATGAGCAGTTCTTC. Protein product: CASGLSGGRSYNEQFF. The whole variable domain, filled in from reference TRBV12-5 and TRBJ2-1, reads DARVTQTPRHKVTEMGQEVTMRCQPILGHNTVFWYRQTMMQGLELLAYFRNRAPLDDSGMPKDRFSAEMPDATLATLKIQPSEPRDSAVYFCASGLSGGRSYNEQFFGPGTRLTVL.

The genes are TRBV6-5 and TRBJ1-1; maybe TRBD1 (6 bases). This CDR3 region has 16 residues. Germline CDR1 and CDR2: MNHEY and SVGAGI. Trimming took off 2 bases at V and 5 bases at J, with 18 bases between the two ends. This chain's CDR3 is CASSYPGGAGNTEAFF. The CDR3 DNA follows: TGTGCCAGCAGTTACCCGGGGGGGGCTGGAAATACTGAAGCTTTCTTT.

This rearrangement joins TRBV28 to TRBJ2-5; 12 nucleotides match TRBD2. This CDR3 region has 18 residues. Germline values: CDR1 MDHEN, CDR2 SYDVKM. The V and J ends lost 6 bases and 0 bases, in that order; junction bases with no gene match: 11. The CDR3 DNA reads TGTGCCAGCAGCTCAAGGGTCCGACTAGCGGGAGACCAAGAGACCCAGTACTTC. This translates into CASSSRVRLAGDQETQYF.

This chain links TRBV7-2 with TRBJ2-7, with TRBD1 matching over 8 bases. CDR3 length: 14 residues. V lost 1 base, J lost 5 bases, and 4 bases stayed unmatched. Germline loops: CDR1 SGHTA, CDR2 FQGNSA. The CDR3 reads CASSLGNRGNEQYF. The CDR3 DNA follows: TGTGCCAGCAGCTTAGGTAACAGGGGGAACGAGCAGTACTTC.